This TCR beta chain was found in a study of regulatory T cells in long-lasting Graves disease. Sample time point: newly diagnosed GD, antithyroid drugs for less than 3 months. From PBMCs, RNA was extracted and then used to make the TCR library. This clonotype was observed many times. Its antigen is undetermined. Through Arm-PCR of CDR3 regions and iRepertoire HTBI primers, TCR beta libraries were built. TCRdb processed the multiplex PCR reads anew with MiXCR; each CDR3 protein has one entry. This sample yields around 250,000 distinct CDR3 sequences, of which 15% to 20% are seen a single time; 14% belongs to the top ten. The CDR3 sequence is 16 residues long. Trimming removed 4 bases from V and 2 bases from J, with 15 bases in between. The germline CDR1 and CDR2 sequences are LGHDT and YNNKEL (reference sequence). Study results and limitations: New patients shared fewer public clonotypes (around 880) than persistent patients did (roughly 2,700).

The same data also contributed to another study, on T cells in Graves' hyperthyroidism and ophthalmopathy.

This receptor was identified in a woman aged 30 to 39 with Graves disease. The chain recombines TRBV3-1 with TRBJ1-5; possible D gene TRBD1, 5 bases. The sample here was peripheral blood mononuclear cells (PBMCs), taken at new diagnosis, from a patient treated with antithyroid drugs. CDR3 amino acids: CASSPEGPWGNQPQHF. CDR3 in DNA: TGTGCCAGCAGCCCCGAGGGACCCTGGGGCAATCAGCCCCAGCATTTT.